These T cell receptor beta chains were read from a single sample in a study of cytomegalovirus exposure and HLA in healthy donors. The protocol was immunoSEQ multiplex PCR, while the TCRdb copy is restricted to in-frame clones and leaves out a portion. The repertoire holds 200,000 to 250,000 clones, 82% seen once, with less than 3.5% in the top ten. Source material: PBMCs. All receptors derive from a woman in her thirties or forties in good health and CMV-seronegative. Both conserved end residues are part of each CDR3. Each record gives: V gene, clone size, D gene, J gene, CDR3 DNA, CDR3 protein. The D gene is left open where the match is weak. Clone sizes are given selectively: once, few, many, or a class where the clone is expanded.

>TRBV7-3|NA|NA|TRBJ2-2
TGTGCCAGCAGCCAACTAGAGAACACCGGGGAGCTGTTTTTT
CASSQLENTGELFF
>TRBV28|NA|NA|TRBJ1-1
TGTGCCAGCAGTTCCCGTAGGGGTCCTATTAACACTGAAGCTTTCTTT
CASSSRRGPINTEAFF
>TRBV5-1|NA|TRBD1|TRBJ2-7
TGCGCCAGCAGCTTTGGGACAGGGAACGAGCAGTACTTC
CASSFGTGNEQYF
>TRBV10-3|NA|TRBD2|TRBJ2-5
TGTGCCATCAGTGAGGGAACTAGCGGGATCGAGACCCAGTACTTC
CAISEGTSGIETQYF
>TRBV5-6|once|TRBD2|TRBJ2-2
TGTGCCAGCAGCTTGAATAGCGGGGTAAACACCGGGGAGCTGTTTTTT
CASSLNSGVNTGELFF
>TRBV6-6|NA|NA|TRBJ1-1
TGTGCCAGCAGTGGGGGGGTTTTGAACACTGAAGCTTTCTTT
CASSGGVLNTEAFF
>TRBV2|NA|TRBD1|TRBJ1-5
TGTGCCAGTCGGAAGGGGGCAGGTATAGGTCAGCCCCAGCATTTT
CASRKGAGIGQPQHF
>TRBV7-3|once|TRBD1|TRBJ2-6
TGTGCCAGCAGCCCACGACAGGGACCGATCTCTGGGGCCAACGTCCTGACTTTC
CASSPRQGPISGANVLTF
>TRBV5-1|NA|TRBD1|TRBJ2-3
TGCGCCAGCAGCTTGCCTGGGACAGGGGGCGCAGATACGCAGTATTTT
CASSLPGTGGADTQYF
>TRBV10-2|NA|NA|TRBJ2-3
TGCGCCAGCAGTGAAGGATCAACATGGGGCGGCACAGATACGCAGTATTTT
CASSEGSTWGGTDTQYF
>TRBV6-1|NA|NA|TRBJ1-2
TGTGCCAGCAGTGAACAGGGATCGCACTATGGCTACACCTTC
CASSEQGSHYGYTF
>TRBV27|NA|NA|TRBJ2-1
TGTGCCAGCAGTCTACAGGTTTTTGACGGTGAGCAGTTCTTC
CASSLQVFDGEQFF
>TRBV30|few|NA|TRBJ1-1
TGTGCCTGGGATCACAGCCAGGGAACTGAAGCTTTCTTT
CAWDHSQGTEAFF
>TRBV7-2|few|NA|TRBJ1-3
TGTGCCAGCAGCTTACAACAGGGAAACACCATATATTTT
CASSLQQGNTIYF
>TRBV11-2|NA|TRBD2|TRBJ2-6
TGTGCCAGCAGGGCAAATCAGGGAGGGGCTAAGGCCAACGTCCTGACTTTC
CASRANQGGAKANVLTF
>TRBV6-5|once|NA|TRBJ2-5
TGTGCCAGCAGTTCCGAGGGACATCGGACCCAGTACTTC
CASSSEGHRTQYF
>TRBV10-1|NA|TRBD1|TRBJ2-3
TGCGCCAGCAGAGCCGGGACAGGGTCCACAGATACGCAGTATTTT
CASRAGTGSTDTQYF
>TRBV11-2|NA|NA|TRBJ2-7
TGTGCCAGCAGCTTAGGAGGGAACGAGCAGTACTTC
CASSLGGNEQYF
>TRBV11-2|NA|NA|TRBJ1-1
TGTGCCAGCTCGTCAGTGATGGACACTGAAGCTTTCTTT
CASSSVMDTEAFF
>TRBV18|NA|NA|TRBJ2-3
TGTGCCAGCACAGACAGGAACACAGATACGCAGTATTTT
CASTDRNTDTQYF
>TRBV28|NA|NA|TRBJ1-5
TGTGCCACCAACGGGAACGGTCGGGATCAGCCCCAGCATTTT
CATNGNGRDQPQHF
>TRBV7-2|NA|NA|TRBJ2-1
TGTGCCAGCAGCTCGGGGGTAGGTTGTCTCTTC
CASSSGVGCLF
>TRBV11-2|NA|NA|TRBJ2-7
TGTGCCAGCAGCCCCACCTTCGGGGTAGACTACGAGCAGTACTTC
CASSPTFGVDYEQYF
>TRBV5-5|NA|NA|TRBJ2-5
TGTGCCAGCAGTCCGAATGGGCAGCCCCAAGAGACCCAGTACTTC
CASSPNGQPQETQYF
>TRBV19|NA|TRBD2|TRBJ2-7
TGTGCCAGTAGTATATTGCCGGGAGGGCCTAACGAGCAGTACTTC
CASSILPGGPNEQYF
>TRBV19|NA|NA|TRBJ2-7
TGTGCCAGTAGTTGGGGCGTCTACTACGAGCAGTACTTC
CASSWGVYYEQYF
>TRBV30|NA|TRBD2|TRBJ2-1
TGTGCCTTGACCGGGACTAGGGTTTCCTACAATGAGCAGTTCTTC
CALTGTRVSYNEQFF
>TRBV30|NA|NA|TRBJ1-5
TGTGCCTGGAGTGTAGAGGCAGGGGCGGTGGGTAGCAATCAGCCCCAGCATTTT
CAWSVEAGAVGSNQPQHF
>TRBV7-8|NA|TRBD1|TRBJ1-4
TGTGCCAGCAGCGGGGGGGACAGGGGGCTTGTGACTAATGAAAAACTGTTTTTT
CASSGGDRGLVTNEKLFF
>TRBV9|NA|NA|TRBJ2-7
TGTGCCAGCAGCGTAGCCAGCTCCTACGAGCAGTACTTC
CASSVASSYEQYF
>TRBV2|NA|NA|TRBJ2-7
TGTGCCAGCAGTGTTAACGAGCAGTACTTC
CASSVNEQYF
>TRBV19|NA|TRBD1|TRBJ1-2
TGTGCCAGTAAAGTGAAGGGACAGGGCTATGGCTACACCTTC
CASKVKGQGYGYTF
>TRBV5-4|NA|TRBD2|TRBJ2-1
TGTGCCAGCAGGATTCTAGCGGGAGGGTACAATGAGCAGTTCTTC
CASRILAGGYNEQFF
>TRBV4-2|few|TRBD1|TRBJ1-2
TGTGCCAGCAGCCCCTCCGGGACAGGGACTAACTATGGCTACACCTTC
CASSPSGTGTNYGYTF
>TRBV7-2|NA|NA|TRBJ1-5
TGTGCCAGCAGCCTACGGGGAGGGGACCAGCCCCAGCATTTT
CASSLRGGDQPQHF
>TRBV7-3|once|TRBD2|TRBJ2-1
TGTGCCAGCAGCACGCCGGGACTAGCCGGTAATGAGCAGTTCTTC
CASSTPGLAGNEQFF
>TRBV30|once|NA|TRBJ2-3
TGTGCCTGGAGTCACAGTTGGGATACGCAGTATTTT
CAWSHSWDTQYF
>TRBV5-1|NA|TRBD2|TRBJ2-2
TGCGCCAGCAGTAGCGGGAGCGGGGCGAACACCGGGGAGCTGTTTTTT
CASSSGSGANTGELFF
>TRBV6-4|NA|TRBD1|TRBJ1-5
TGTGCCAGCAGCATGACAGGGGAGGGCAATCAGCCCCAGCATTTT
CASSMTGEGNQPQHF
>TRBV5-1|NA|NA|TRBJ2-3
TGCGCCAGCAGCATCGGACACACAGATACGCAGTATTTT
CASSIGHTDTQYF
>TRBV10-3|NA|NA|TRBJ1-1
TGTGCCATCGGTTACCAGGGGAGCACTGAAGCTTTCTTT
CAIGYQGSTEAFF
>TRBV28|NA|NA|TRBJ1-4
TGTGCCAGCAGTTCGTCAGACAGGCTTGAAAAACTGTTTTTT
CASSSSDRLEKLFF
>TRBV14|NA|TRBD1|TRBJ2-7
TGTGCCAGCAGCCAAGTTCCATCCGGGACAGGGGGAGGCGAGCAGTACTTC
CASSQVPSGTGGGEQYF
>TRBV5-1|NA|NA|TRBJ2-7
TGCGCCAGCACGTCGAGCGTTCCCTACGAGCAGTACTTC
CASTSSVPYEQYF
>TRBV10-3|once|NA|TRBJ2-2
TGTGCCATCAGTGTTCAGGGCAACACCGGGGAGCTGTTTTTT
CAISVQGNTGELFF
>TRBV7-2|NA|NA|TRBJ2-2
TGTGCCAGCAGCTTGGACACCCACACCGGGGAGCTGTTTTTT
CASSLDTHTGELFF
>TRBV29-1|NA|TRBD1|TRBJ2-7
TGCAGCGTTGCCTCCGGGACAGTCTCCTACGAGCAGTACTTC
CSVASGTVSYEQYF
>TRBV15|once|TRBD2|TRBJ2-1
TGTGCCACCAGCGAACTAGCGGGGGGAAATGAGCAGTTCTTC
CATSELAGGNEQFF
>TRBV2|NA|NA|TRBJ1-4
TGTGCCAGCAGGCCAGCTGGGACTCCTAATGAAAAACTGTTTTTT
CASRPAGTPNEKLFF
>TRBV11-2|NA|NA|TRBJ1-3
TGTGCCAGCAGCCTGAGACAACAGGGAAGAAGTGGAAACACCATATATTTT
CASSLRQQGRSGNTIYF